This TCR beta chain is drawn from a study of blood T cells in healthy people across ages. Each sample yielded at least 6 micrograms of PBMC total RNA. The CDR3 is 15 amino acids. Trimming removed 2 bases from V and 4 bases from J, with 15 bases in between. Germline assignment: CDR1 PRHDT and CDR2 FYEKMQ (reference sequence). The use of a sample-barcoded 5' primer and a J-beta primer mix characterized a second PCR of roughly 7 to 11 cycles. TCRdb re-derived calls from the 5' RACE reads in MiXCR, one entry per CDR3 protein. Seen here are some 920,000 distinct CDR3 sequences, roughly 51% observed once, and the top ten hold over 20%.

This sequence originates from a woman aged 55-69 years in good health. Sequencing input: blood. The chain combines TRBV13 with TRBJ2-7; maybe TRBD2 (5 bases). CDR3 amino acids: CASSLSREWIYEQYF. The CDR3 nucleotides are TGTGCCAGCAGCTTAAGCCGGGAATGGATTTACGAGCAGTACTTC.